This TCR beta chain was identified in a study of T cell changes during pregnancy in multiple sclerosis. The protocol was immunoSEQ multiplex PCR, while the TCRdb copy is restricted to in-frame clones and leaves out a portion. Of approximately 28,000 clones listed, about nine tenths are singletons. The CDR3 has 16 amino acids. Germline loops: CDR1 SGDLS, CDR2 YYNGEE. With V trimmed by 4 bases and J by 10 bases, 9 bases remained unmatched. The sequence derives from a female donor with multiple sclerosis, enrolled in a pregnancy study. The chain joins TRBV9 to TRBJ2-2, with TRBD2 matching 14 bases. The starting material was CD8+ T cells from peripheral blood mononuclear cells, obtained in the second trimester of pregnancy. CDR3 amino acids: CASSPRLAGGLVELFF. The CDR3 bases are TGTGCCAGCAGCCCCCGACTAGCGGGAGGGCTCGTGGAGCTGTTTTTT.